A selection of T cell receptor beta chains follows, all from one sample in a study of CD8+ T cells in alopecia areata. Sequenced by immunoSEQ multiplex PCR; TCRdb stores in-frame clones only, minus some. The table records approximately 140,000 clones, roughly 82% of them present only once. Here the sequenced sample was CD8+ T cells sorted from blood, taken at week 4, from a patient treated with tofacitinib. The receptors shown here come from a human donor with alopecia areata. CDR3s include the opening cysteine and the closing phenylalanine or tryptophan. Each record gives: clone size, D gene, J gene, V gene, CDR3 protein, CDR3 DNA. D genes are given only for firm matches. Where a row states a size, it is once, few, many or the class of an expanded clone; other rows omit it.

clone_size: -; d_call: -; j_call: TRBJ2-7; v_call: TRBV29-1; cdr3_aa: CSVESHTSAAYEQYF; cdr3_nt: TGCAGCGTTGAGTCTCACACCTCGGCGGCTTACGAGCAGTACTTC
clone_size: -; d_call: -; j_call: TRBJ2-7; v_call: TRBV30; cdr3_aa: CAWNGGRGAYEQYF; cdr3_nt: TGTGCCTGGAACGGCGGCAGGGGCGCCTACGAGCAGTACTTC
clone_size: -; d_call: TRBD1; j_call: TRBJ1-1; v_call: TRBV29-1; cdr3_aa: CSADRGDTEAFF; cdr3_nt: TGCAGCGCGGACAGGGGAGACACTGAAGCTTTCTTT
clone_size: -; d_call: -; j_call: TRBJ2-1; v_call: TRBV15; cdr3_aa: CATSRDRGQANEQFF; cdr3_nt: TGTGCCACCAGCAGAGATCGCGGCCAGGCCAATGAGCAGTTCTTC
clone_size: few; d_call: -; j_call: TRBJ2-3; v_call: TRBV4-3; cdr3_aa: CASSQAQASGDTQYF; cdr3_nt: TGCGCCAGCAGCCAAGCACAGGCCTCGGGGGATACGCAGTATTTT
clone_size: -; d_call: TRBD1; j_call: TRBJ1-1; v_call: TRBV7-9; cdr3_aa: CASSLADRAGTEAFF; cdr3_nt: TGTGCCAGCAGCTTAGCTGACAGGGCGGGCACTGAAGCTTTCTTT
clone_size: -; d_call: TRBD1; j_call: TRBJ1-2; v_call: TRBV27; cdr3_aa: CASSLGQGLGYTF; cdr3_nt: TGTGCCAGCAGCCTCGGACAGGGCTTAGGCTACACCTTC
clone_size: -; d_call: -; j_call: TRBJ1-1; v_call: TRBV5-5; cdr3_aa: CASSLGSAMNTEAFF; cdr3_nt: TGTGCCAGCAGCTTAGGGTCAGCCATGAACACTGAAGCTTTCTTT
clone_size: -; d_call: TRBD2; j_call: TRBJ2-7; v_call: TRBV30; cdr3_aa: CAFLLPSGLAYEQYF; cdr3_nt: TGTGCCTTCTTATTGCCCTCGGGACTAGCCTACGAGCAGTACTTC
clone_size: -; d_call: -; j_call: TRBJ1-2; v_call: TRBV29-1; cdr3_aa: CSVEDRGTSYGYTF; cdr3_nt: TGCAGCGTTGAAGATCGGGGGACCTCCTATGGCTACACCTTC
clone_size: -; d_call: -; j_call: TRBJ2-3; v_call: TRBV7-6; cdr3_aa: CASTPRPVITDTQYF; cdr3_nt: TGTGCCAGCACCCCTCGACCGGTTATCACAGATACGCAGTATTTT
clone_size: once; d_call: TRBD2; j_call: TRBJ2-5; v_call: TRBV6-6; cdr3_aa: CASSYSIPSGEETQYF; cdr3_nt: TGTGCCAGCAGTTACTCGATCCCTAGCGGAGAAGAGACCCAGTACTTC
clone_size: once; d_call: -; j_call: TRBJ1-5; v_call: TRBV15; cdr3_aa: CATSNPLQPQHF; cdr3_nt: TGTGCCACCAGCAACCCGTTGCAGCCCCAGCATTTT
clone_size: -; d_call: TRBD1; j_call: TRBJ1-5; v_call: TRBV27; cdr3_aa: CASSLSGTGGPQHF; cdr3_nt: TGTGCCAGCAGTTTATCGGGGACAGGGGGGCCCCAGCATTTT
clone_size: -; d_call: -; j_call: TRBJ1-4; v_call: TRBV10-3; cdr3_aa: CAIRGGGVNEKLFF; cdr3_nt: TGTGCCATCAGAGGAGGGGGGGTAAATGAAAAACTGTTTTTT
clone_size: -; d_call: -; j_call: TRBJ2-2; v_call: TRBV13; cdr3_aa: CASSLITGRPNTGELFF; cdr3_nt: TGTGCCAGCAGCTTGATTACAGGCCGCCCGAACACCGGGGAGCTGTTTTTT
clone_size: -; d_call: -; j_call: TRBJ1-5; v_call: TRBV4-3; cdr3_aa: CASSQDSGAGQPQHF; cdr3_nt: TGCGCCAGCAGCCAAGATTCGGGTGCGGGGCAGCCCCAGCATTTT
clone_size: -; d_call: -; j_call: TRBJ1-1; v_call: TRBV29-1; cdr3_aa: CSVEVGVEAFF; cdr3_nt: TGCAGCGTTGAAGTCGGGGTAGAAGCTTTCTTT
clone_size: -; d_call: -; j_call: TRBJ2-5; v_call: TRBV4-1; cdr3_aa: CASSQEFAGAQEETQYF; cdr3_nt: TGCGCCAGCAGCCAAGAGTTCGCGGGGGCCCAAGAAGAGACCCAGTACTTC
clone_size: -; d_call: TRBD1; j_call: TRBJ1-1; v_call: TRBV7-9; cdr3_aa: CASSLRTGSTEAFF; cdr3_nt: TGTGCCAGCAGCTTACGGACAGGGAGCACTGAAGCTTTCTTT
clone_size: -; d_call: TRBD2; j_call: TRBJ2-7; v_call: TRBV19; cdr3_aa: CASSGGPGNEQYF; cdr3_nt: TGTGCCAGCAGCGGGGGGCCTGGAAACGAGCAGTACTTC
clone_size: -; d_call: TRBD1; j_call: TRBJ1-5; v_call: TRBV27; cdr3_aa: CASSPGTGFLHQPQHF; cdr3_nt: TGTGCCAGTAGTCCCGGGACAGGGTTTCTCCACCAGCCCCAGCATTTT
clone_size: -; d_call: -; j_call: TRBJ1-3; v_call: TRBV6-5; cdr3_aa: CASSQQDSGNTIYF; cdr3_nt: TGTGCCAGCAGCCAACAGGACTCTGGAAACACCATATATTTT
clone_size: -; d_call: TRBD1; j_call: TRBJ2-7; v_call: TRBV18; cdr3_aa: CASSPPGQGYSRPYEQYF; cdr3_nt: TGTGCCAGCTCACCACCGGGACAGGGTTATAGCAGGCCCTACGAGCAGTACTTC
clone_size: -; d_call: TRBD1; j_call: TRBJ1-4; v_call: TRBV29-1; cdr3_aa: CSVASGTGGEDEKLFF; cdr3_nt: TGCAGCGTAGCTTCCGGGACAGGGGGCGAGGATGAAAAACTGTTTTTT
clone_size: once; d_call: -; j_call: TRBJ2-3; v_call: TRBV11-2; cdr3_aa: CASSLGSMGTDTQYF; cdr3_nt: TGTGCCAGCAGCTTAGGTTCCATGGGGACAGATACGCAGTATTTT
clone_size: -; d_call: TRBD2; j_call: TRBJ2-3; v_call: TRBV7-6; cdr3_aa: CASSLTLAGSTDTQYF; cdr3_nt: TGTGCCAGCAGCTTAACACTAGCGGGGAGCACAGATACGCAGTATTTT
clone_size: -; d_call: -; j_call: TRBJ2-7; v_call: TRBV5-6; cdr3_aa: CASSWLGDTLDYEQYF; cdr3_nt: TGTGCCAGCAGCTGGCTCGGGGACACCCTAGACTACGAGCAGTACTTC
clone_size: -; d_call: -; j_call: TRBJ2-7; v_call: TRBV7-2; cdr3_aa: CASSLYEDEQYF; cdr3_nt: TGTGCCAGCAGCTTATATGAGGACGAGCAGTACTTC
clone_size: -; d_call: -; j_call: TRBJ2-1; v_call: TRBV7-9; cdr3_aa: CASSQGSGTYNEQFF; cdr3_nt: TGTGCCAGCAGCCAGGGCTCTGGTACGTACAATGAGCAGTTCTTC
clone_size: medium-sized; d_call: TRBD1; j_call: TRBJ1-5; v_call: TRBV19; cdr3_aa: CASSGQGPNQPQHF; cdr3_nt: TGTGCCAGTAGTGGACAGGGCCCCAATCAGCCCCAGCATTTT
clone_size: -; d_call: -; j_call: TRBJ1-1; v_call: TRBV5-4; cdr3_aa: CASSLNPLNTEAFF; cdr3_nt: TGCGCCAGCAGCCTAAACCCCTTGAACACTGAAGCTTTCTTT
clone_size: -; d_call: -; j_call: TRBJ2-3; v_call: TRBV4-3; cdr3_aa: CASSQDLTDTQYF; cdr3_nt: TGCGCCAGCAGCCAAGATTTGACAGATACGCAGTATTTT
clone_size: -; d_call: -; j_call: TRBJ2-3; v_call: TRBV29-1; cdr3_aa: CSPWGGTDTQYF; cdr3_nt: TGCAGTCCGTGGGGGGGCACAGATACGCAGTATTTT
clone_size: -; d_call: -; j_call: TRBJ2-7; v_call: TRBV7-6; cdr3_aa: CASSLSPGNYEQYF; cdr3_nt: TGTGCCAGCAGCTTATCGCCAGGAAATTACGAGCAGTACTTC
clone_size: -; d_call: -; j_call: TRBJ2-3; v_call: TRBV10-3; cdr3_aa: CAIRGASDGTDTQYF; cdr3_nt: TGTGCCATCAGGGGAGCCTCCGACGGCACAGATACGCAGTATTTT
clone_size: -; d_call: TRBD1; j_call: TRBJ2-3; v_call: TRBV5-1; cdr3_aa: CASSTGTGSTDTQYF; cdr3_nt: TGCGCCAGCAGCACGGGGACAGGTTCCACAGATACGCAGTATTTT
clone_size: once; d_call: -; j_call: TRBJ2-1; v_call: TRBV2; cdr3_aa: CATKPLGADEQFF; cdr3_nt: TGTGCCACCAAGCCCTTGGGGGCGGATGAGCAGTTCTTC
clone_size: -; d_call: -; j_call: TRBJ2-3; v_call: TRBV7-3; cdr3_aa: CASSQLGVPDTQYF; cdr3_nt: TGTGCCAGCAGCCAGCTAGGGGTCCCAGATACGCAGTATTTT
clone_size: -; d_call: -; j_call: TRBJ2-1; v_call: TRBV4-3; cdr3_aa: CASSQVRVGSYNEQFF; cdr3_nt: TGCGCCAGCAGCCAAGTTAGGGTGGGCTCCTACAATGAGCAGTTCTTC
clone_size: -; d_call: -; j_call: TRBJ1-1; v_call: TRBV29-1; cdr3_aa: CSVDSMNTEAFF; cdr3_nt: TGCAGCGTAGACAGCATGAACACTGAAGCTTTCTTT
clone_size: -; d_call: -; j_call: TRBJ2-3; v_call: TRBV4-3; cdr3_aa: CASSQEDGADTQYF; cdr3_nt: TGCGCCAGCAGCCAAGAGGATGGGGCAGATACGCAGTATTTT
clone_size: once; d_call: TRBD1; j_call: TRBJ2-7; v_call: TRBV5-1; cdr3_aa: CASSLPGQGPYEQYF; cdr3_nt: TGCGCCAGCAGCTTACCGGGACAGGGACCCTACGAGCAGTACTTC
clone_size: -; d_call: -; j_call: TRBJ2-1; v_call: TRBV27; cdr3_aa: CASSLSLKGVGGVGLNEQFF; cdr3_nt: TGTGCCAGCAGTTTATCGTTAAAAGGGGTCGGGGGTGTAGGGCTCAATGAGCAGTTCTTC
clone_size: -; d_call: -; j_call: TRBJ2-6; v_call: TRBV19; cdr3_aa: CASSTDAGSGANVLTF; cdr3_nt: TGTGCCAGTAGTACAGACGCCGGCTCTGGGGCCAACGTCCTGACTTTC
clone_size: -; d_call: -; j_call: TRBJ2-5; v_call: TRBV2; cdr3_aa: CASFGSPDRGWETQYF; cdr3_nt: TGTGCCAGCTTCGGTAGTCCCGACCGCGGCTGGGAGACCCAGTACTTC
clone_size: once; d_call: -; j_call: TRBJ2-1; v_call: TRBV2; cdr3_aa: CASPADAGRFNEQFF; cdr3_nt: TGTGCCAGCCCAGCAGATGCAGGGCGATTCAATGAGCAGTTCTTC
clone_size: -; d_call: TRBD2; j_call: TRBJ2-1; v_call: TRBV7-8; cdr3_aa: CASSLGTSGAYNEQFF; cdr3_nt: TGTGCCAGCAGCCTCGGGACTAGCGGGGCTTACAATGAGCAGTTCTTC
clone_size: -; d_call: TRBD1; j_call: TRBJ1-1; v_call: TRBV6-5; cdr3_aa: CASSPYRGNLAEAFF; cdr3_nt: TGTGCCAGCAGCCCTTACAGGGGGAATCTTGCTGAAGCTTTCTTT